This T cell receptor beta chain emerged from a study of T cells in Graves' hyperthyroidism and ophthalmopathy. Concerning this clonotype: What it binds is unknown.

General study points: The model predicted ophthalmopathy a median roughly 6.3 months before onset.

Diagnosis rested on symptoms, serum thyroxine and TRAb, thyroid ultrasound, and orbital computed tomography. Isolation of PBMCs was performed on about 9.9 ml fresh peripheral blood. RNA transcripts gave rise to amplified TCR beta CDR3 regions. TCR CDR3 underwent first-round RT-PCR with the HTBI primer set. TCRdb reprocessed the multiplex PCR reads via MiXCR and lists one record per CDR3 protein. The sample records about 210,000 distinct CDR3 sequences, roughly 17% being singletons. This CDR3 spans 15 amino acids. V dropped 4 bases and J dropped 3; count of bases not matched to a gene: 10. CDR1 is SQVTM, CDR2 ANQGSEA, per germline.

The receptor's source is a man over 45 with Graves' hyperthyroidism. Input material: blood. The chain employs TRBV29-1 and TRBJ2-3, with 7 bases matching TRBD1. The CDR3 here is CSVVETGKETDTQYF. CDR3 sequence (DNA): TGCAGCGTTGTCGAGACAGGGAAGGAGACAGATACGCAGTATTTT.